These 2 T cell receptor beta chains originate from one sample sequenced in a study of blood T cell repertoires in COVID-19. Assay: immunoSEQ multiplex PCR; the TCRdb copy retains only in-frame clones and omits some. The sample lists around 120,000 clones; around 87% were seen once. The sample consisted of peripheral blood. The receptor set was obtained from a woman in her 70s with acute or convalescent COVID-19.

The chain is built from TRBV18 and TRBJ1-5; the match to TRBD1 covers 7 bases. CDR3 length: 17 residues. The germline V gene encodes CDR1 KGHSH and CDR2 LQKENI. V trimming: 1 base; J trimming: 4 bases; junction bases outside the gene matches: 10. Here the CDR3 reads CASSPLVTGPLNQPQHF. The CDR3 DNA sequence: TGTGCCAGCTCACCACTTGTGACAGGGCCTCTAAATCAGCCCCAGCATTTT.

V usage is TRBV18 and J usage is TRBJ2-1; 10 positions agree with TRBD2. Germline assignment: CDR1 KGHSH and CDR2 LQKENI. Trimming took 3 bases from V and 5 from J; bases not matched to a gene: 7. CDR3 length equals 16 residues. This CDR3 reads CASSPRTSGGNNEQFF. As DNA, the CDR3 is TGTGCCAGCTCACCGAGGACTAGCGGTGGAAACAATGAGCAGTTCTTC.